Listed below are T cell receptor beta chains from one sample, sequenced in a study of T-cell reconstitution after alpha-beta-depleted transplantation in children. TCRdb itself ran the PCR reads through MiXCR, one entry per CDR3 protein. Here the sample spans 440,000 or so distinct CDR3 sequences, approximately 41% being singletons. The source material was PBMCs, sampled before TCRalphabeta/CD19-depleted stem cell transplant. All receptors come from a girl aged 2 to 10 with aplastic anemia, due to receive a stem cell transplant. Each CDR3 is given with its conserved first and last residue. A D gene is named only where the DNA matches it firmly. Expanded clones are given a class, and other clones once, few, many or no size at all.

TRBV6-4	NA	TRBJ2-5	15	NA	CASSPYPSGQETQYF	TGTGCCAGCAGTCCCTACCCGTCAGGGCAGGAGACCCAGTACTTC
TRBV7-3	many	TRBJ2-1	15	TRBD2	CASSSGLAGVNEQFF	TGTGCCAGCAGCTCAGGACTAGCGGGAGTAAATGAGCAGTTCTTC
TRBV5-1	NA	TRBJ2-7	15	NA	CASSRTGTRDYEQYF	TGCGCCAGCAGCCGAACCGGGACCAGAGACTACGAGCAGTACTTC
TRBV6-2/TRBV6-3	NA	TRBJ1-1	12	NA	CASSKPTGRAFF	TGTGCCAGCAGTAAACCTACGGGACGGGCTTTCTTT
TRBV10-3	NA	TRBJ2-3	16	NA	CAISESGSGGTDTQYF	TGTGCCATCAGTGAGTCTGGATCGGGGGGCACAGATACGCAGTATTTT
TRBV5-1	NA	TRBJ1-4	15	NA	CASKITGLSNEKLFF	TGCGCCAGCAAAATCACAGGCTTGTCAAATGAAAAACTGTTTTTT
TRBV30	few	TRBJ2-1	14	NA	CAWRRRGPGNEQFF	TGTGCCTGGAGAAGGAGGGGGCCGGGCAATGAGCAGTTCTTC
TRBV7-8	once	TRBJ1-3	17	NA	CASSLVGELLSGNTIYF	TGTGCCAGCAGCTTAGTTGGGGAGTTACTCTCTGGAAACACCATATATTTT
TRBV5-6	NA	TRBJ2-3	16	TRBD2	CASSLEYGRAVDTQYF	TGTGCCAGCAGCTTGGAATACGGGAGGGCCGTAGATACGCAGTATTTT
TRBV27	few	TRBJ2-3	15	NA	CASSFGGAGTDTQYF	TGTGCCAGCAGCTTCGGGGGAGCAGGCACAGATACGCAGTATTTT
TRBV6-1	NA	TRBJ2-5	15	NA	CASSQGGPPGETQYF	TGTGCCAGCAGTCAAGGAGGGCCTCCTGGAGAGACCCAGTACTTC
TRBV12-3/TRBV12-4	NA	TRBJ2-2	15	NA	CASSLFVEGTGELFF	TGTGCCAGCAGTTTATTTGTAGAGGGGACCGGGGAGCTGTTTTTT
TRBV6-5	NA	TRBJ1-1	12	NA	CASSYSGGEAFF	TGTGCCAGCAGTTACTCCGGGGGTGAAGCTTTCTTT
TRBV29-1	NA	TRBJ2-1	16	TRBD2	CSVRSLAGVKYNEQFF	TGCAGCGTTCGATCCTTAGCGGGAGTAAAGTACAATGAGCAGTTCTTC
TRBV9	NA	TRBJ2-3	15	NA	CASSVSPGTTDTQYF	TGTGCCAGCAGCGTTTCGCCTGGGACTACAGATACGCAGTATTTT
TRBV6-5	few	TRBJ2-2	15	NA	CASSYSNRNTGELFF	TGTGCCAGCAGTTACTCGAACAGGAACACCGGGGAGCTGTTTTTT
TRBV20-1	many	TRBJ1-5	15	TRBD1	CSARIPGQARQPQHF	TGCAGTGCTAGGATTCCGGGACAGGCAAGACAGCCCCAGCATTTT
TRBV5-1	NA	TRBJ1-2	15	NA	CASSAVGFPGEGYTF	TGCGCCAGCAGCGCCGTCGGCTTCCCAGGGGAAGGCTACACCTTC
TRBV7-9	NA	TRBJ2-5	14	NA	CASSLGLGQETQYF	TGTGCCAGCAGCTTAGGATTAGGACAAGAGACCCAGTACTTC
TRBV15	NA	TRBJ2-3	17	TRBD2	CATSRDRASGRGDTQYF	TGTGCCACCAGCAGAGATCGGGCCAGCGGGAGGGGAGATACGCAGTATTTT
TRBV9	NA	TRBJ2-7	14	NA	CASSVDGAAYEQYF	TGTGCCAGCAGCGTAGATGGGGCCGCCTACGAGCAGTACTTC
TRBV19	few	TRBJ1-1	13	NA	CASKVRGHTEAFF	TGTGCCAGTAAGGTCCGGGGTCACACTGAAGCTTTCTTT
TRBV30	NA	TRBJ1-2	13	NA	CAWNDRKFYGYTF	TGTGCCTGGAATGACCGGAAATTCTATGGCTACACCTTC
TRBV20-1	NA	TRBJ2-7	14	TRBD2	CSAGGWAGDYEQYF	TGCAGTGCTGGAGGCTGGGCGGGAGACTACGAGCAGTACTTC
TRBV20-1	many	TRBJ2-3	15	NA	CSAIITSPRADTQYF	TGCAGTGCTATCATCACTAGCCCGAGGGCAGATACGCAGTATTTT
TRBV7-2	NA	TRBJ2-1	14	TRBD1	CASSSRQGANEQFF	TGTGCCAGCAGCTCTCGACAGGGTGCGAATGAGCAGTTCTTC
TRBV6-2/TRBV6-3	NA	TRBJ2-3	16	NA	CASRHRMAASTDTQYF	TGTGCCAGCAGACACCGCATGGCGGCTAGCACAGATACGCAGTATTTT
TRBV28	NA	TRBJ2-3	13	TRBD2	CATGLARRDTQYF	TGTGCCACCGGACTAGCGAGGCGAGATACGCAGTATTTT
TRBV28	NA	TRBJ2-2	15	TRBD2	CASRTSGRFTGELFF	TGTGCCAGTCGGACTAGCGGGAGATTTACCGGGGAGCTGTTTTTT
TRBV29-1	many	TRBJ2-5	13	NA	CSVMSVARETQYF	TGCAGCGTTATGTCTGTGGCGCGAGAGACCCAGTACTTC
TRBV9	NA	TRBJ2-1	14	NA	CASSSRWGDNEQFF	TGTGCCAGCAGCTCCCGATGGGGGGACAATGAGCAGTTCTTC
TRBV7-2	NA	TRBJ2-1	16	NA	CASSGRRGAPYNEQFF	TGTGCCAGCAGCGGTCGACGGGGGGCCCCCTACAATGAGCAGTTCTTC
TRBV7-2	few	TRBJ2-7	13	NA	CASSPTGGYEQYF	TGTGCCAGCAGCCCAACTGGGGGCTACGAGCAGTACTTC
TRBV20-1	few	TRBJ2-3	15	TRBD2	CSASPQRGSTDTQYF	TGCAGTGCTAGTCCTCAGCGGGGGAGCACAGATACGCAGTATTTT
TRBV6-6	NA	TRBJ2-7	13	NA	CASGPDSPYEQYF	TGTGCCAGCGGACCGGACAGTCCCTACGAGCAGTACTTC
TRBV5-6	NA	TRBJ2-1	13	TRBD2	CASTLAGVNEQFF	TGTGCCAGCACGCTAGCGGGAGTCAATGAGCAGTTCTTC
TRBV6-1	NA	TRBJ1-5	17	NA	CASSEGGGTYNNQPQHF	TGTGCCAGCAGTGAAGGAGGGGGGACATACAACAATCAGCCCCAGCATTTT
TRBV6-5	NA	TRBJ2-2	15	NA	CASSYSVANTGELFF	TGTGCCAGCAGTTACTCGGTGGCGAACACCGGGGAGCTGTTTTTT
TRBV5-5	NA	TRBJ1-2	16	TRBD1	CASSLDAAGGGNGYTF	TGTGCCAGCAGCTTGGATGCGGCAGGGGGAGGGAATGGCTACACCTTC
TRBV20-1	NA	TRBJ1-2	11	TRBD1	CSASQGVSGTF	TGCAGTGCCTCTCAGGGGGTATCTGGCACCTTC
TRBV6-5	once	TRBJ1-1	16	NA	CASSYEPGRANTEAFF	TGTGCCAGCAGTTACGAACCCGGACGGGCGAACACTGAAGCTTTCTTT
TRBV5-6	NA	TRBJ2-7	13	NA	CASSLEVNEGQYF	TGTGCCAGCAGCTTAGAGGTTAATGAGGGGCAGTACTTC
TRBV4-1	NA	TRBJ2-7	15	TRBD2	CASSMTSGVSYEQYF	TGCGCCAGCAGTATGACTAGCGGGGTCTCCTACGAGCAGTACTTC
TRBV15	many	TRBJ2-4	11	NA	CATSGVNIQYF	TGTGCCACCAGCGGGGTCAACATTCAGTACTTC
TRBV4-1	NA	TRBJ1-2	15	NA	CASSQAREGDGGYTF	TGCGCCAGCAGCCAAGCGAGAGAGGGGGACGGAGGCTACACCTTC
TRBV9	NA	TRBJ2-3	12	NA	CASSVEQDTQYF	TGTGCCAGCAGCGTAGAGCAAGATACGCAGTATTTT
TRBV12-3/TRBV12-4	few	TRBJ2-3	17	NA	CASTPPRQVSFTDTQYF	TGTGCCAGCACCCCGCCCCGTCAGGTTTCTTTCACAGATACGCAGTATTTT
TRBV29-1	NA	TRBJ2-7	12	TRBD2	CSVETSGREQYF	TGCAGCGTTGAGACTAGCGGGCGCGAGCAGTACTTC
TRBV7-3	NA	TRBJ2-3	16	TRBD1	CASSSGTGGSTDAQYF	TGTGCCAGCAGCTCCGGGACAGGGGGCAGCACAGATGCGCAGTATTTT
TRBV5-1	NA	TRBJ2-5	13	NA	CASYQESRETQYF	TGCGCCAGCTACCAAGAGTCGAGAGAGACCCAGTACTTC
TRBV28	few	TRBJ2-5	13	NA	CASSWVDEETQYF	TGTGCCAGCAGTTGGGTGGATGAAGAGACCCAGTACTTC
TRBV20-1	once	TRBJ2-1	16	TRBD2	CSAGTSGFSSYNEQFF	TGCAGTGCTGGGACTAGCGGGTTCAGCTCCTACAATGAGCAGTTCTTC
TRBV27	NA	TRBJ2-7	14	TRBD2	CASSILAGDYEQYF	TGTGCCAGCAGTATCTTAGCGGGGGACTACGAGCAGTACTTC